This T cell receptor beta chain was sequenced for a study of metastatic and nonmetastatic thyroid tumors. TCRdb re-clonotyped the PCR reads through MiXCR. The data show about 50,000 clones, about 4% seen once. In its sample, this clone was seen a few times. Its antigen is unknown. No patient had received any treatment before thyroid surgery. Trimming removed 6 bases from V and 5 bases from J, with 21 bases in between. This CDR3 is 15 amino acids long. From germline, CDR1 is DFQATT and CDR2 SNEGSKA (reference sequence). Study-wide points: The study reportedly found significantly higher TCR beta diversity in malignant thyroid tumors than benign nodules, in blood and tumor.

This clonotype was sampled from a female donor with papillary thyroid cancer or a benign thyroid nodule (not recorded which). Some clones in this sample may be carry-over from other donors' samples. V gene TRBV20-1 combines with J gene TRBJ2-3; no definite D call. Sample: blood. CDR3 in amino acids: CSAEPGPKFGDTQYF. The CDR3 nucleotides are TGCAGTGCCGAACCGGGTCCAAAATTTGGAGATACGCAGTATTTT.